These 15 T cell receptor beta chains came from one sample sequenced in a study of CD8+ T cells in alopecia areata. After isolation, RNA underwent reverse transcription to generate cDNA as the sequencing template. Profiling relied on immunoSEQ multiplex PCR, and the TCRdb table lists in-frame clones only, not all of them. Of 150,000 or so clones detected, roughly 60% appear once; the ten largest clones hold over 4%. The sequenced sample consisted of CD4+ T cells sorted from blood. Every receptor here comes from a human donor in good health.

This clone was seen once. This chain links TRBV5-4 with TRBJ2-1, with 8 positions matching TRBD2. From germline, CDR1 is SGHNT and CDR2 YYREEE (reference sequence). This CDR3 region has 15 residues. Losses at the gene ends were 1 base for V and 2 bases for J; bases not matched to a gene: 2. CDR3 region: CASSLSGGAYNEQFF. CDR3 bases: TGTGCCAGCAGCTTGTCGGGAGGGGCCTACAATGAGCAGTTCTTC.

The CDR3: CASSETSGVTGELFF. In DNA form, the CDR3 reads TGTGCCAGCAGTGAGACTAGCGGAGTCACCGGGGAGCTGTTTTTT. The chain links TRBV6-1 to TRBJ2-2, with 9 bases aligning to TRBD2. Trimming cost V 3 bases and J 4 bases; bases outside gene matches: 3. The germline V gene has CDR1 MNHNS and CDR2 SASEGT. The CDR3 runs 15 residues.

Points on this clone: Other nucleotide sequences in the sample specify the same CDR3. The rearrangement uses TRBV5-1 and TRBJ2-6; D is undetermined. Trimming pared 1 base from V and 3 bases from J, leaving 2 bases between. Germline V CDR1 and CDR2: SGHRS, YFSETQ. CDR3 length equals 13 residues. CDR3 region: CASSLYGANVLTF. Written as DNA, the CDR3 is TGCGCCAGCAGCTTGTATGGGGCCAACGTCCTGACTTTC.

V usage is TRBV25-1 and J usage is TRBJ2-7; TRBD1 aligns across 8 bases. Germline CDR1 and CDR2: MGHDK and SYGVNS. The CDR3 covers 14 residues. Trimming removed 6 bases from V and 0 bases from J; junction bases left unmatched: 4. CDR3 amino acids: CASREGQGSYEQYF. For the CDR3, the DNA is TGTGCCAGCAGAGAAGGACAGGGCTCCTACGAGCAGTACTTC.

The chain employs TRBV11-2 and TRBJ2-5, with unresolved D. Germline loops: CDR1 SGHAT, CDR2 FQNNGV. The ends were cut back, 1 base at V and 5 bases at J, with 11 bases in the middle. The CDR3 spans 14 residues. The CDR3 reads CASSLVGHPETQYF. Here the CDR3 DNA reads TGTGCCAGCAGCTTAGTTGGGCATCCGGAGACCCAGTACTTC.

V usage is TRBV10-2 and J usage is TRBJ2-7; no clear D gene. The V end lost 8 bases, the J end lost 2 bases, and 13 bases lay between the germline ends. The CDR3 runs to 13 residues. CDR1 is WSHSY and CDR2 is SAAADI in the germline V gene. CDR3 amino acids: CASATAGPYEQYF. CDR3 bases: TGCGCCAGCGCCACCGCTGGGCCCTACGAGCAGTACTTC.

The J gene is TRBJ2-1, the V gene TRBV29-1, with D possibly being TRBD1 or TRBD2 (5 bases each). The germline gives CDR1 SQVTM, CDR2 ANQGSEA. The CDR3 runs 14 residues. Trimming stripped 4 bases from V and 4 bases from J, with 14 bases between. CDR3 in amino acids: CSVVDGTLYNEQFF. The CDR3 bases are TGCAGCGTTGTTGACGGGACCCTTTACAATGAGCAGTTCTTC.

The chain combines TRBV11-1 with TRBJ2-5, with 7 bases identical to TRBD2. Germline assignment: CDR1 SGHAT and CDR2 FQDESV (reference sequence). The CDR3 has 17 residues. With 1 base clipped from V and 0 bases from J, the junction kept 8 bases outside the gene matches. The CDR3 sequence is CASSLDPPGGYQETQYF. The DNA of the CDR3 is TGTGCCAGCAGCTTAGACCCCCCCGGGGGGTACCAAGAGACCCAGTACTTC.

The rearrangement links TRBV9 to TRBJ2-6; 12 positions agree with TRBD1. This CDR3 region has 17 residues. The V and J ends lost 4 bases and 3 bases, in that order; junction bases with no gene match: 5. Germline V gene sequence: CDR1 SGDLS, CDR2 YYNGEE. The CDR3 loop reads CASSPGQGASGANVLTF. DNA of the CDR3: TGTGCCAGCAGCCCGGGACAGGGGGCGAGTGGGGCCAACGTCCTGACTTTC.

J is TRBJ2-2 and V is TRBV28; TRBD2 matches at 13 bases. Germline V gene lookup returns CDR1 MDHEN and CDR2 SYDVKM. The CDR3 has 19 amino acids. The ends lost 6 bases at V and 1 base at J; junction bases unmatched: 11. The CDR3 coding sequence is TGTGCCAGCAGCACCGGACTAGCGGGAGAGGATAAGAACACCGGGGAGCTGTTTTTT. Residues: CASSTGLAGEDKNTGELFF.

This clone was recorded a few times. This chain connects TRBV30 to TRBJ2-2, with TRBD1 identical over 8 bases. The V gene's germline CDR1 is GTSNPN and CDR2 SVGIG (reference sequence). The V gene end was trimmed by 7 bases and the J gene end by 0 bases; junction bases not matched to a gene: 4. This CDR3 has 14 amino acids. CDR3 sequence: CASDRAPNTGELFF. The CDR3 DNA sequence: TGTGCCTCGGACAGGGCGCCGAACACCGGGGAGCTGTTTTTT.

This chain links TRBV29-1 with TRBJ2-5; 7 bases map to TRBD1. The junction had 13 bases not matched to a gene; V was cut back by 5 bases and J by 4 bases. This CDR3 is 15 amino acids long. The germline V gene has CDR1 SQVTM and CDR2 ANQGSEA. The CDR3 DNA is TGCAGCGTTACCCAGTTCGAGGGGGCAAGAGAGACCCAGTACTTC. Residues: CSVTQFEGARETQYF.

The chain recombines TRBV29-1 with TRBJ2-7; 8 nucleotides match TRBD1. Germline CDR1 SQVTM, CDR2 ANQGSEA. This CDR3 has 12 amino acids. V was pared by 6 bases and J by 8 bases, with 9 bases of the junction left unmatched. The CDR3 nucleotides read TGCAGCGTCCGGGGGACAGGCCTCCAGCAGTACTTC. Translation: CSVRGTGLQQYF.

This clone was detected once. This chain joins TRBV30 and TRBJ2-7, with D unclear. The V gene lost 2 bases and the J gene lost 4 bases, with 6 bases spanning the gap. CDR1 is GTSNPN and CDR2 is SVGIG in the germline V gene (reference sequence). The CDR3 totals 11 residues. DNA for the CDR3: TGTGCCTGGAGTAGACAATACGAGCAGTACTTC. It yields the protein CAWSRQYEQYF.

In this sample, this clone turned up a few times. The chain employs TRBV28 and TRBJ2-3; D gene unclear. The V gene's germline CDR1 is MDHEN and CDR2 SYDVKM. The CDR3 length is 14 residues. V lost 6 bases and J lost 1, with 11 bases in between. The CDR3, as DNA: TGTGCCAGCAGGCCTATCCAGGGCACAGATACGCAGTATTTT. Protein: CASRPIQGTDTQYF.